The next 16 T cell receptor beta chains were all read from a single sample in a study of Tregs in tolerant kidney transplant recipients. The data were produced by immunoSEQ multiplex PCR, yet TCRdb's version contains in-frame clones alone and is incomplete. Among tens of thousands of clones, about 90% were seen once, and the ten largest hold 0.7%. The specimen sequenced was Tregs from blood. These receptors all come from a human donor in good health.

The V gene is TRBV18, the J gene TRBJ2-3; TRBD2 matches 8 bases. CDR3 size: 14 residues. Trimming took 1 base from V and 5 from J; bases not matched to a gene: 2. Per germline, CDR1 KGHSH and CDR2 LQKENI. The CDR3 DNA reads TGTGCCAGCTCACCACGAGCGGGGGAAGATACGCAGTATTTT. This translates into CASSPRAGEDTQYF. The complete variable domain, with remaining parts taken from reference TRBV18 and TRBJ2-3, reads NAGVMQNPRHLVRRRGQEARLRCSPMKGHSHVYWYRQLPEEGLKFMVYLQKENIIDESGMPKERFSAEFPKEGPSILRIQQVVRGDSAAYFCASSPRAGEDTQYFGPGTRLTVL.

This chain joins TRBV7-2 and TRBJ2-6; unclear D gene. The germline gives CDR1 SGHTA, CDR2 FQGNSA. The V end was cut by 5 bases, the J end by 1 base, with 3 bases between. This CDR3 spans 13 amino acids. CDR3 bases: TGTGCCAGCAGCCCTTCTGGGGCCAACGTCCTGACTTTC. Protein product: CASSPSGANVLTF.

The chain has TRBV5-1 and TRBJ2-7; no reliable D call. The CDR3 sequence is 12 residues long. Germline V CDR1 and CDR2: SGHRS, YFSETQ. Between the trimmed V and J ends, which lost 3 bases and 0 bases, there was a span of 4 bases. This chain's CDR3 is CASSSLSYEQYF. CDR3 bases: TGCGCCAGCAGCTCCCTCTCCTACGAGCAGTACTTC.

This clone was seen more than once but under ten times. V is TRBV6-6 and J is TRBJ1-2, with unresolved D. CDR3 length equals 12 residues. Trimming took 5 bases from V and 6 from J, leaving 10 bases between them. Looked up from germline, CDR1 is MNHNY and CDR2 is SVGAGI (reference sequence). In DNA form, the CDR3 reads TGTGCCAGCAGTCACCTAAAGGATGGCTACACCTTC. Its translation is CASSHLKDGYTF.

The chain has TRBV7-8 and TRBJ2-3; possibly TRBD1 for D (5 bases). In germline, CDR1 is SGHVS, CDR2 FQNEAQ. This CDR3 region has 15 residues. Trimming cost V 5 bases and J 1 base, with 13 bases left between them. The DNA for the CDR3 is TGTGCCAGCAGCCAACGGACATCCGGCACAGATACGCAGTATTTT. It translates to CASSQRTSGTDTQYF.

The chain is built from TRBV7-9 and TRBJ1-5; D uncertain. V shed 3 bases and J shed 4 bases, with 10 bases lying between them. The CDR3 consists of 14 residues. From germline, CDR1 is SEHNR and CDR2 FQNEAQ (reference sequence). CDR3 coding DNA: TGTGCCAGCAGCTTTGGAGGGTATAATCAGCCCCAGCATTTT. This gives the protein CASSFGGYNQPQHF.

This chain uses TRBV7-9 with TRBJ2-1, with D maybe TRBD1 (5 bases). The CDR3 is made up of 12 amino acids. The V and J ends lost 1 base and 9 bases respectively, with 7 bases between them. CDR1 is SEHNR and CDR2 is FQNEAQ in the germline V gene (reference sequence). The CDR3 DNA follows: TGTGCCAGCAGCTTAGTAGGGGTTGAGCAGTTCTTC. This sequence encodes CASSLVGVEQFF.

Written as DNA, the CDR3 is TGTGCCAGCAGCTTGGAGGGAGGTCGTCAGGACGAGCAGTACTTC. Translated: CASSLEGGRQDEQYF. This chain joins TRBV5-4 and TRBJ2-7, with D tentatively TRBD2 (6 bases). Looked up from germline, CDR1 is SGHNT and CDR2 is YYREEE (reference sequence). This CDR3 contains 15 residues. Deletions cut 0 bases from V and 5 bases from J, with 15 bases between.

The chain carries TRBV18 and TRBJ2-4; D ambiguous. The V end was cut by 0 bases, the J end by 9 bases, with 18 bases between. CDR3 length equals 16 residues. Germline V CDR1 and CDR2: KGHSH, LQKENI. CDR3 sequence: CASSPPAMAPASIQYF. The CDR3 DNA reads TGTGCCAGCTCACCACCGGCCATGGCCCCGGCGAGCATTCAGTACTTC.

The chain combines TRBV6-5 with TRBJ1-2, with D maybe TRBD1 (6 bases). V was clipped by 2 bases and J by 8 bases, with 15 bases between them. This CDR3 is built from 14 residues. Germline values: CDR1 MNHEY, CDR2 SVGAGI. CDR3 in DNA: TGTGCCAGCAGTTACCGTTACAGGGTTCGAGGCTACACCTTC. It encodes CASSYRYRVRGYTF.

The J gene is TRBJ1-4, the V gene TRBV5-4; D might be TRBD1 (6 bases). With 4 bases removed from V and 7 bases from J, the gap between germline ends came to 20 bases. Germline assignment: CDR1 SGHNT and CDR2 YYREEE (reference sequence). The CDR3 extends over 16 amino acids. CDR3 sequence reads: CASSPMEGDGGEKLFF. For the CDR3, the DNA is TGTGCCAGCAGCCCCATGGAGGGGGACGGAGGTGAAAAACTGTTTTTT.

This chain connects TRBV7-9 to TRBJ1-4, with 9 bases aligning to TRBD1. J lost 5 bases, V lost 1 base, and 2 bases had no gene match. Germline values: CDR1 SEHNR, CDR2 FQNEAQ (reference sequence). There are 15 residues in the CDR3. This CDR3 reads CASSLGGTGNEKLFF. Here the CDR3 DNA reads TGTGCCAGCAGCTTAGGGGGGACAGGGAATGAAAAACTGTTTTTT.

The chain combines TRBV19 with TRBJ1-1, with no clear D. Trimming left V 3 bases short and J 0 bases short, with 8 bases between. Germline CDR1 and CDR2: LNHDA and SQIVND (reference sequence). This CDR3 spans 14 amino acids. This chain's CDR3 is CASSIWLMNTEAFF. The CDR3 region has the DNA TGTGCCAGTAGTATTTGGTTAATGAACACTGAAGCTTTCTTT.

The chain uses TRBV5-1 and TRBJ2-3; the match to TRBD2 covers 8 bases. The germline CDR1 and CDR2 sequences are SGHRS and YFSETQ. The CDR3 contains 14 residues. V was pared by 3 bases and J by 4 bases, with 4 bases of the junction left unmatched. The CDR3 DNA sequence: TGCGCCAGCAGCTCTTTAGCGGGACCAGATACGCAGTATTTT. Encoded protein: CASSSLAGPDTQYF.

This chain links TRBV6-1 with TRBJ2-5; D not resolved. V was shortened by 2 bases and J by 0 bases, with 7 bases between the two germline ends. There are 14 residues in the CDR3. Germline CDR1 reads MNHNS; CDR2 reads SASEGT. The CDR3 protein is CASSEPEYQETQYF. DNA for the CDR3: TGTGCCAGCAGTGAACCGGAGTACCAAGAGACCCAGTACTTC.

The chain employs TRBV28 and TRBJ1-5, with unresolved D. CDR1 is MDHEN, CDR2 SYDVKM, per germline. Between the trimmed V and J ends, which lost 5 bases and 5 bases, there was a span of 16 bases. The CDR3 is 15 residues long. In DNA form, the CDR3 reads TGTGCCAGCAGTGTATTTTCTGAGCTTCATCAGCCCCAGCATTTT. Its protein is CASSVFSELHQPQHF.